A single sample gave rise to the 18 T cell receptor beta chains below, sequenced in a study of cytomegalovirus exposure and HLA in healthy donors. Assay used: immunoSEQ multiplex PCR; TCRdb lists only in-frame clones, some missing. The sample shows some 240,000 clones, approximately 83% of them seen only once. Sequencing was done on a sample of PBMCs. These receptors all come from a woman between 25 and 40 years old in good health and CMV-seropositive.

V is TRBV5-1 and J is TRBJ2-5; 16 bases match TRBD2. Looked up from germline, CDR1 is SGHRS and CDR2 is YFSETQ. There are 16 residues in the CDR3. V gave up 4 bases and J gave up 5 bases; unmatched junction bases: 5. CDR3 DNA sequence: TGCGCCAGCAGCCCGGGACTAGCGGGAGGGAGGGAGACCCAGTACTTC. Residues: CASSPGLAGGRETQYF.

The rearrangement uses TRBV25-1 and TRBJ2-7; 9 bases agree with TRBD2. After removal of 2 bases from V and 2 bases from J, the junction contained 1 base not matched to a gene. Germline lookup yields CDR1 MGHDK and CDR2 SYGVNS. CDR3 length equals 14 residues. CDR3 DNA: TGTGCCAGCAGTGAAGAGCGGGAGGCCTACGAGCAGTACTTC. It encodes CASSEEREAYEQYF.

The rearrangement uses TRBV15 and TRBJ1-2, with no clear D. The CDR3 has 14 amino acids. V shed 0 bases and J shed 6 bases, with 11 bases lying between them. Germline V gives CDR1 LNHNV, CDR2 YYDKDF (reference sequence). The CDR3 is CATSRDILFNGYTF. The CDR3 DNA reads as TGTGCCACCAGCAGAGATATACTGTTTAATGGCTACACCTTC.

The chain couples TRBV5-1 to TRBJ2-2; TRBD1 is a possible D gene (5 bases). Germline V lookup: CDR1 SGHRS, CDR2 YFSETQ. The germline V and J ends were trimmed by 2 bases and 6 bases, with 14 bases remaining between them. The CDR3 length is 15 residues. As DNA, the CDR3 is TGCGCCAGCAGCTTCGGTGACAGTTGGTCCGGGGAGCTGTTTTTT. This encodes CASSFGDSWSGELFF.

V usage is TRBV6-1 and J usage is TRBJ1-5; D gene unclear. Trimming shortened V by 11 bases and J by 6 bases, and 11 bases separated the two germline ends. The CDR3 is 11 amino acids. CDR1 and CDR2 (germline): MNHNS, SASEGT. CDR3 amino acids: CAGGPGQPQHF. CDR3 nucleotide sequence: TGTGCCGGAGGGCCGGGTCAGCCCCAGCATTTT.

This clone was counted between two and nine times. The chain recombines TRBV7-9 with TRBJ2-1, with 9 nucleotides matching TRBD2. From germline, CDR1 is SEHNR and CDR2 FQNEAQ (reference sequence). The trim removed 1 base at V and 6 bases at J, leaving 4 bases unmatched. The CDR3 runs to 15 residues. CDR3 protein: CASSLDGTSSNEQFF. CDR3 bases: TGTGCCAGCAGCTTAGACGGGACTAGCAGCAATGAGCAGTTCTTC.

This clone was seen just once. Other DNA sequences of this sample code for an identical CDR3. The chain joins TRBV5-1 to TRBJ2-2; perhaps TRBD1 as D (5 bases). The CDR3 extends over 14 amino acids. V dropped 3 bases and J dropped 0 bases, with 6 bases sitting between them. Germline V gives CDR1 SGHRS, CDR2 YFSETQ. The CDR3 reads CASSSDTNTGELFF. DNA of the CDR3: TGCGCCAGCAGCTCGGACACGAACACCGGGGAGCTGTTTTTT.

J is TRBJ2-5 and V is TRBV19, with 8 positions matching TRBD1. CDR3 length: 15 residues. After removal of 6 bases from V and 5 bases from J, the junction contained 11 bases not matched to a gene. Germline CDR1 and CDR2: LNHDA and SQIVND (reference sequence). In DNA form, the CDR3 reads TGTGCCAGTAGGCCCCGGACAGGGTATGGGGAGACCCAGTACTTC. Translated: CASRPRTGYGETQYF.

The sample holds one count of this clone. The V and J genes are TRBV29-1 and TRBJ2-7; 11 nucleotides align to TRBD1. The CDR3 length is 13 residues. Trimming took 4 bases from V and 3 from J; bases not matched to a gene: 2. Per germline, CDR1 SQVTM and CDR2 ANQGSEA. CDR3 nucleotide sequence: TGCAGCGTTGTCGGGACAGGGGGCTACGAGCAGTACTTC. This translates into CSVVGTGGYEQYF.

The chain links TRBV2 to TRBJ2-5; TRBD2 is a possible D gene (6 bases). CDR1 and CDR2 from the germline V gene are SNHLY and FYNNEI. V was shortened by 8 bases and J by 4 bases, with 17 bases between the two germline ends. This CDR3 has 14 amino acids. In DNA, the CDR3 is TGTGCCAGCGATAGCGGTCAGATGGGAGAGACCCAGTACTTC. It yields the protein CASDSGQMGETQYF.

This chain joins TRBV27 and TRBJ2-5; D perhaps matches TRBD1 (5 bases). The CDR3 is made up of 14 amino acids. Deletions cut 3 bases from V and 0 bases from J, with 8 bases between. CDR1 is MNHEY, CDR2 SMNVEV, per germline (reference sequence). CDR3 sequence (DNA): TGTGCCAGCAGTTTTGGCAGGGACCAAGAGACCCAGTACTTC. This translates into CASSFGRDQETQYF.

The chain recombines TRBV28 with TRBJ1-5; the D gene is possibly TRBD1 (6 bases). V lost 2 bases, J lost 3 bases, and 8 bases lay in between. The CDR3 runs to 14 residues. From germline, CDR1 is MDHEN and CDR2 SYDVKM. This chain's CDR3 is CASSLGQFNQPQHF. In nucleotides, the CDR3 is TGTGCCAGCAGTTTAGGACAGTTCAATCAGCCCCAGCATTTT.

The chain couples TRBV14 to TRBJ2-1, with D possibly matching TRBD2 (5 bases). The ends were cut back, 2 bases at V and 7 bases at J, with 12 bases in the middle. Germline values: CDR1 SGHDN, CDR2 FVKESK. This CDR3 has 14 amino acids. CDR3 DNA sequence: TGTGCCAGCAGCCAATATAATTGGGAGAATGAGCAGTTCTTC. This translates into CASSQYNWENEQFF.

The V gene is TRBV6-5, the J gene TRBJ2-7, with 10 bases identical to TRBD1. The CDR3 runs 14 residues. Germline CDR1 MNHEY, CDR2 SVGAGI. V dropped 2 bases and J dropped 6; count of bases not matched to a gene: 4. CDR3 sequence (DNA): TGTGCCAGCAGTTACACCGGGACAGGGGCCGAGCAGTACTTC. Protein: CASSYTGTGAEQYF.

This chain uses TRBV5-6 with TRBJ2-1, with a weak D call TRBD2 (6 bases). The germline CDR1 and CDR2 sequences are SGHDT and YYEEEE. This CDR3 is built from 14 residues. V lost 2 bases, J lost 3 bases, and 9 bases lay in between. In DNA, the CDR3 is TGTGCCAGCAGCTTCCCGGGAGACTACAATGAGCAGTTCTTC. Translated, it gives CASSFPGDYNEQFF.

This chain connects TRBV11-3 to TRBJ2-2; the match to TRBD1 covers 7 bases. V lost 4 bases, J lost 4 bases, and 6 bases stayed unmatched. Per germline, CDR1 SGHNT and CDR2 YENEEA. The CDR3 spans 15 residues. In nucleotides, the CDR3 is TGTGCCAGCAGCTCTTTGGCAGGGGGCACCGGGGAGCTGTTTTTT. Translating it yields CASSSLAGGTGELFF.

This sequence joins TRBV5-1 and TRBJ2-7; 11 positions agree with TRBD2. Germline V gene lookup returns CDR1 SGHRS and CDR2 YFSETQ. V lost 2 bases to trimming and J lost 4 bases; unmatched junction nucleotides: 2. The CDR3 has 14 residues. In nucleotides, the CDR3 is TGCGCCAGCAGCTTCACTAGCGGGAGTTACGAGCAGTACTTC. Translation: CASSFTSGSYEQYF.

This chain links TRBV6-4 with TRBJ1-5; D unclear. Germline V gene data show CDR1 as MRHNA and CDR2 as SNTAGT. The ends were cut back, 5 bases at V and 5 bases at J, with 10 bases in the middle. This CDR3 comprises 13 residues. In nucleotides, the CDR3 is TGTGCCAGCAGTCTGGAGAGGGATCAGCCCCAGCATTTT. As protein: CASSLERDQPQHF.